This entry lists 31 T cell receptor beta chains sequenced from one sample in a study of T-cell reconstitution after alpha-beta-depleted transplantation in children. The authors prepared the TCRbeta library with unique molecular identifiers. TCRdb used MiXCR to reprocess the PCR reads, holding one entry per CDR3 protein. The sample records approximately 430,000 distinct CDR3 sequences, roughly 16% being singletons. The specimen comprised PBMCs, mostly from graft donor cells, sampled 360 days after TCRalphabeta/CD19-depleted stem cell transplant. The receptors stem from a boy in the first two years of life who had a stem cell transplant for Wiskott-Aldrich syndrome, so the T cells may come from the graft donor.

The chain uses TRBV7-2 and TRBJ2-7, with 10 bases identical to TRBD2. The CDR3 contains 13 residues. Germline lookup yields CDR1 SGHTA and CDR2 FQGNSA. V shed 7 bases, J shed 3 bases, and the junction held 3 bases outside the gene matches. The CDR3 coding sequence is TGTGCCAGCAACGGACTAGCGGACTACGAGCAGTACTTC. The encoded protein is CASNGLADYEQYF.

This clonotype has a handful of counts. The genes are TRBV7-9 and TRBJ2-2; TRBD2 matches at 12 bases. Germline CDR1 is SEHNR and CDR2 is FQNEAQ (reference sequence). The CDR3 has 17 residues. V lost 5 bases to trimming and J lost 0 bases; unmatched junction nucleotides: 4. CDR3 nucleotides: TGTGCCAGCAGCACGACTAGCGGGAGCTCGAACACCGGGGAGCTGTTTTTT. Residues: CASSTTSGSSNTGELFF.

This clonotype was observed a few times. The V gene is TRBV7-2, the J gene TRBJ2-1, with 7 positions matching TRBD1. CDR3 length equals 15 residues. Germline assignment: CDR1 SGHTA and CDR2 FQGNSA. V was pared by 4 bases and J by 4 bases, with 7 bases of the junction left unmatched. The CDR3 protein is CASSSYRGPYNEQFF. The CDR3 coding sequence is TGTGCCAGCAGCTCATACAGGGGTCCTTACAATGAGCAGTTCTTC.

V gene TRBV5-1 combines with J gene TRBJ2-7, with 7 positions matching TRBD1. This CDR3 has 15 amino acids. CDR1 and CDR2 (germline): SGHRS, YFSETQ. J lost 2 bases, V lost 2 bases, and 7 bases had no gene match. CDR3 in DNA: TGCGCCAGCAGCTTCAGAGGGGGCAAGACCTACGAGCAGTACTTC. Translated: CASSFRGGKTYEQYF.

This clonotype has a handful of counts. This chain joins TRBV6-1 and TRBJ1-1; D gene uncertain. Trimming took off 8 bases at V and 4 bases at J, with 14 bases between the two ends. Germline-derived CDR1 and CDR2 are MNHNS and SASEGT. The CDR3 consists of 13 residues. The CDR3 DNA is TGTGCCAGCTCGATCCGGGTGAGCACTGAAGCTTTCTTT. Protein sequence: CASSIRVSTEAFF.

About this clonotype itself: The CDR3 does not close with the conserved phenylalanine or tryptophan, likely indicating a read error. The J gene is TRBJ2-1, the V gene TRBV20-1; D could derive from TRBD1 or TRBD2 (6 bases each). Trimming pared 2 bases from V and 6 bases from J, leaving 17 bases between. Germline CDR1 is DFQATT and CDR2 is SNEGSKA (reference sequence). The CDR3 consists of 15 residues. This CDR3 reads CSARRGELVSNEQFS. As DNA, the CDR3 is TGCAGTGCTAGAAGGGGGGAACTAGTAAGCAATGAGCAGTTCTCC.

The chain has TRBV7-8 and TRBJ2-4; no definite D call. The V gene's germline CDR1 is SGHVS and CDR2 FQNEAQ. Between the trimmed V and J ends, which lost 4 bases and 2 bases, there was a span of 9 bases. The CDR3 has 14 amino acids. As DNA, the CDR3 is TGTGCCAGCAGCTCTAGGATAACCAAAAACATTCAGTACTTC. It specifies CASSSRITKNIQYF.

J is TRBJ2-2 and V is TRBV5-1; 7 bases are a match to TRBD2. Germline CDR1 and CDR2: SGHRS and YFSETQ. The CDR3 consists of 14 residues. Trimming at V came to 7 bases and at J to 1 base, leaving 4 bases not matched to a gene. The CDR3 loop reads CASSGGGNTGELFF. DNA for the CDR3: TGCGCCAGCTCGGGCGGGGGGAACACCGGGGAGCTGTTTTTT.

The chain recombines TRBV19 with TRBJ2-2, with TRBD2 identical over 7 bases. The CDR3 is 15 amino acids. The germline CDR1 and CDR2 sequences are LNHDA and SQIVND (reference sequence). The junction had 7 bases not matched to a gene; V was cut back by 4 bases and J by 5 bases. The CDR3 DNA is TGTGCCAGTAGTACCCGACTAGCTGGGACCGGGGAGCTGTTTTTT. This translates into CASSTRLAGTGELFF.

This chain links TRBV10-3 with TRBJ1-3; D not resolved. CDR1 and CDR2 from the germline V gene are ENHRY and SYGVKD. V lost 8 bases to trimming and J lost 0 bases, with 17 bases between them. The length of the CDR3 is 16 residues. The CDR3 sequence is CAILDLQSNSGNTIYF. Here the CDR3 DNA reads TGTGCCATCCTAGACTTACAGTCCAACTCTGGAAACACCATATATTTT.

The rearrangement joins TRBV2 to TRBJ2-1; D not resolved. The CDR3 consists of 12 residues. Germline V CDR1 and CDR2: SNHLY, FYNNEI. Trimming removed 5 bases from V and 9 bases from J, with 11 bases in between. This CDR3 is CASSLTVPEQFF. The CDR3 region has the DNA TGTGCCAGCAGTTTGACCGTGCCTGAGCAGTTCTTC.

The chain recombines TRBV12-3 or TRBV12-4 with TRBJ1-2; possible D gene TRBD1, 6 bases. Trimming shortened V by 5 bases and J by 3 bases, and 16 bases separated the two germline ends. The CDR3 consists of 15 residues. The CDR3 DNA follows: TGTGCCAGCAGTCCGACAGGAAGCAAGCACTATGGCTACACCTTC. Encoded protein: CASSPTGSKHYGYTF.

This clonotype was detected many times. The chain carries TRBV12-3 or TRBV12-4 and TRBJ2-2; D is undetermined. This CDR3 spans 13 amino acids. V dropped 4 bases and J dropped 5 bases, with 8 bases sitting between them. The CDR3: CASSSLGTGELFF. CDR3 nucleotide sequence: TGTGCCAGCAGTTCGTTGGGTACCGGGGAGCTGTTTTTT.

This clonotype has more than one count but fewer than ten. The gene calls are TRBV20-1 and TRBJ2-5, with TRBD2 matching 7 bases. The J segment lost 4 bases and the V segment lost 3 bases, leaving 8 bases of the junction unmatched. The CDR3 contains 14 residues. CDR1 and CDR2 (germline): DFQATT, SNEGSKA (reference sequence). CDR3 residues: CSASPRPGGETQYF. DNA for the CDR3: TGCAGTGCTAGCCCCAGGCCGGGGGGAGAGACCCAGTACTTC.

The V and J genes are TRBV11-2 and TRBJ2-7, with 10 bases identical to TRBD2. Germline V lookup: CDR1 SGHAT, CDR2 FQNNGV. V gave up 1 base and J gave up 1 base; unmatched junction bases: 4. The CDR3 has 16 residues. CDR3 protein: CASSLVSTSGSYEQYF. The DNA for the CDR3 is TGTGCCAGCAGCTTAGTGTCGACTAGCGGGTCCTACGAGCAGTACTTC.

The chain links TRBV3-1 to TRBJ1-4, with 8 bases identical to TRBD1. Trimming removed 3 bases from V and 5 bases from J; junction bases left unmatched: 5. Germline CDR1 is LGHDT and CDR2 is YNNKEL (reference sequence). The CDR3 covers 15 residues. CDR3 sequence: CASSHSRTGNEKLFF. The CDR3 nucleotides read TGTGCCAGCAGCCATTCCAGGACAGGGAATGAAAAACTGTTTTTT. The full variable domain, in which reference TRBV3-1 and TRBJ1-4 provide the parts outside the CDR3, is DTAVSQTPKYLVTQMGNDKSIKCEQNLGHDTMYWYKQDSKKFLKIMFSYNNKELIINETVPNRFSPKSPDKAHLNLHINSLELGDSAVYFCASSHSRTGNEKLFFGSGTQLSVL.

This clonotype was seen a few times. V gene TRBV18 combines with J gene TRBJ2-7, with no clear D. CDR3 size: 12 residues. Trimming removed 2 bases at V and 6 bases at J, with 8 bases between. Germline CDR1 is KGHSH and CDR2 is LQKENI. Here the CDR3 DNA reads TGTGCCAGCTCACCAAACCAAATCGAGCAGTACTTC. It yields the protein CASSPNQIEQYF.

The V gene is TRBV7-9, the J gene TRBJ2-1; 10 bases agree with TRBD2. Germline assignment: CDR1 SEHNR and CDR2 FQNEAQ (reference sequence). The CDR3 runs to 15 residues. Trimming cost V 5 bases and J 5 bases; bases outside gene matches: 6. In DNA, the CDR3 is TGTGCCAGCAGCCGGGGACTAGCGATCAACAATGAGCAGTTCTTC. Encoded protein: CASSRGLAINNEQFF.

This clonotype was seen more than once but under ten times. This rearrangement joins TRBV6-5 to TRBJ2-2; 8 bases match TRBD2. The CDR3 sequence is 16 residues long. With V trimmed by 1 base and J by 4 bases, 5 bases remained unmatched. Per the germline V gene, CDR1 is MNHEY and CDR2 is SVGAGI. The CDR3 coding sequence is TGTGCCAGCAGTTACTTTGGCGGGGGGACCACCGGGGAGCTGTTTTTT. Its translation: CASSYFGGGTTGELFF.

This clonotype occurred a few times. This chain uses TRBV28 with TRBJ2-1, with TRBD2 identical over 10 bases. This CDR3 has 12 amino acids. Germline V gene lookup returns CDR1 MDHEN and CDR2 SYDVKM. V shed 4 bases, J shed 16 bases, and the junction held 7 bases outside the gene matches. The DNA for the CDR3 is TGTGCCAGCAGTTCCTCTAGCGGGAGAGTCTTCTTC. The encoded protein is CASSSSSGRVFF.

The genes are TRBV11-2 and TRBJ2-6, with D perhaps given as TRBD1 or TRBD2 (5 bases each). Germline-derived CDR1 and CDR2 are SGHAT and FQNNGV. With 5 bases removed from V and 0 bases from J, the gap between germline ends came to 11 bases. This CDR3 spans 16 amino acids. CDR3 loop: CASSPPGSSGANVLTF. The CDR3 DNA is TGTGCCAGCAGCCCACCAGGGAGCTCTGGGGCCAACGTCCTGACTTTC.

The chain carries TRBV20-1 and TRBJ2-1; 8 bases line up with TRBD2. Germline values: CDR1 DFQATT, CDR2 SNEGSKA (reference sequence). V trimming: 6 bases; J trimming: 8 bases; junction bases outside the gene matches: 12. The CDR3 is 14 residues long. CDR3 sequence (DNA): TGCAGTGCCCGAGCTGCCAGCGGGAGTTATGAGCAGTTCTTC. It specifies CSARAASGSYEQFF.

This chain joins TRBV5-5 and TRBJ1-1, with 12 bases fitting TRBD1. In germline, CDR1 is SGHKS, CDR2 YYEKEE (reference sequence). V trimming: 4 bases; J trimming: 10 bases; junction bases outside the gene matches: 11. This CDR3 is built from 15 residues. CDR3 coding DNA: TGTGCCAGCAGCCGAACCGGGACAGGGGGCGGGAGAGCTTTCTTT. It yields the protein CASSRTGTGGGRAFF.

This chain uses TRBV4-1 with TRBJ2-2; TRBD2 aligns across 8 bases. The CDR3 consists of 16 residues. Looked up from germline, CDR1 is MGHRA and CDR2 is YSYEKL. Germline trimming cut 1 base from V and 5 bases from J; bases unmatched to any gene: 6. This CDR3 reads CASSQAGRDNTGELFF. For the CDR3, the DNA is TGCGCCAGCAGCCAAGCCGGGAGGGATAATACCGGGGAGCTGTTTTTT.

The chain is built from TRBV10-1 and TRBJ2-7; D is uncertain. The CDR3 spans 16 residues. CDR1 is WNHNN, CDR2 SYGVQD, per germline (reference sequence). V was cut by 0 bases and J by 2 bases, with 14 bases left in between. This chain's CDR3 is CASSESGINHAYEQYF. The CDR3 nucleotides are TGCGCCAGCAGTGAGTCTGGGATCAACCATGCCTACGAGCAGTACTTC.

This clonotype was seen a handful of times. The chain couples TRBV6-5 to TRBJ1-5; 8 positions match TRBD1. Trimming took 6 bases from V and 0 from J; bases not matched to a gene: 13. There are 18 residues in the CDR3. Looked up from germline, CDR1 is MNHEY and CDR2 is SVGAGI. The CDR3 DNA reads as TGTGCCAGCAGCAGGGGGCGGGAGGTCTGGGGTAGCAATCAGCCCCAGCATTTT. Translating it yields CASSRGREVWGSNQPQHF.

The rearrangement joins TRBV25-1 to TRBJ2-3, with a tentative D call TRBD2 (6 bases). CDR3 length: 16 amino acids. V lost 3 bases to trimming and J lost 2 bases, with 15 bases between them. CDR1 is MGHDK, CDR2 SYGVNS, per germline. The CDR3 loop is CASSELSSATTDTQYF. CDR3 DNA: TGTGCCAGCAGTGAGCTCTCTAGCGCAACCACAGATACGCAGTATTTT. The variable domain in full, completed from reference TRBV25-1 and TRBJ2-3, reads EADIYQTPRYLVIGTGKKITLECSQTMGHDKMYWYQQDPGMELHLIHYSYGVNSTEKGDLSSESTVSRIRTEHFPLTLESARPSHTSQYLCASSELSSATTDTQYFGPGTRLTVL.

The gene calls are TRBV18 and TRBJ2-1; TRBD2 is a possible D gene (5 bases). The V gene's germline CDR1 is KGHSH and CDR2 LQKENI. CDR3 size: 14 residues. V was pared by 6 bases and J by 8 bases, with 17 bases between. CDR3 protein: CASSLDLNGDEQFF. The DNA for the CDR3 is TGTGCCAGCTCCCTGGACCTAAACGGGGATGAGCAGTTCTTC.

Details on this clonotype: Given a much more abundant clone one base away, this may be a read error. The chain uses TRBV20-1 and TRBJ2-3; a weak D match, TRBD2 (6 bases). The CDR3 extends over 14 amino acids. Looked up from germline, CDR1 is DFQATT and CDR2 is SNEGSKA (reference sequence). Between the trimmed V and J ends, which lost 8 bases and 5 bases, there was a span of 20 bases. The CDR3 here is CSPNVRLGQDTQYF. The DNA for the CDR3 is TGCAGTCCAAACGTCAGACTAGGACAAGATACGCAGTATTTT.

This chain connects TRBV9 to TRBJ2-1; 10 nucleotides line up with TRBD1. This CDR3 is built from 15 residues. Germline V lookup: CDR1 SGDLS, CDR2 YYNGEE. With 4 bases clipped from V and 4 bases from J, the junction kept 5 bases outside the gene matches. CDR3 amino acids: CASSRTGGLYNEQFF. In DNA, the CDR3 is TGTGCCAGCAGCCGGACAGGGGGATTATACAATGAGCAGTTCTTC. The whole variable domain, remainder taken from reference TRBV9 and TRBJ2-1, is DSGVTQTPKHLITATGQRVTLRCSPRSGDLSVYWYQQSLDQGLQFLIQYYNGEERAKGNILERFSAQQFPDLHSELNLSSLELGDSALYFCASSRTGGLYNEQFFGPGTRLTVL.

This clonotype has a handful of counts. The rearrangement joins TRBV5-1 to TRBJ2-3, with 13 nucleotides matching TRBD2. This CDR3 region has 16 residues. CDR1 SGHRS and CDR2 YFSETQ come from the germline V gene. J lost 1 base, V lost 4 bases, and 3 bases had no gene match. The CDR3 coding sequence is TGCGCCAGCAGCACTAGCGGGGGGGCTCGCACAGATACGCAGTATTTT. Its protein product is CASSTSGGARTDTQYF. The variable domain in full, with the rest retrieved from reference TRBV5-1 and TRBJ2-3, is KAGVTQTPRYLIKTRGQQVTLSCSPISGHRSVSWYQQTPGQGLQFLFEYFSETQRNKGNFPGRFSGRQFSNSRSEMNVSTLELGDSALYLCASSTSGGARTDTQYFGPGTRLTVL.